The 26 T cell receptor beta chains below all came from one sample that was sequenced in a study of OX40 agonist ivuxolimab in advanced cancers. Measured with immunoSEQ multiplex PCR; TCRdb has only the in-frame clones, and not every one. The top ten clones hold more than 1.5% of a sample with tens of thousands of clones, about 92% of them seen once. Here the sequenced sample was CD4+ or CD8+ T cells sorted from blood, taken in a trial of the OX40 agonist ivuxolimab. These receptors all come from an adult with an advanced solid tumor such as melanoma, head and neck, liver or kidney cancer.

J is TRBJ1-5 and V is TRBV28; maybe TRBD1 (6 bases). The CDR3 extends over 12 amino acids. Germline V gene sequence: CDR1 MDHEN, CDR2 SYDVKM. CDR3 sequence (DNA): TGTGTAGGGGGGGCCCCGAATCAGCCCCAGCATTTT. Its translation is CVGGAPNQPQHF.

This chain connects TRBV5-4 to TRBJ2-1, with TRBD2 matching 8 bases. The germline CDR1 and CDR2 sequences are SGHNT and YYREEE (reference sequence). The ends lost 4 bases at V and 14 bases at J; junction bases unmatched: 5. This CDR3 has 11 residues. CDR3 bases: TGTGCCAGCAGCACCGGGGGGGCGAAGTTCTTC. Its protein product is CASSTGGAKFF.

The chain couples TRBV30 to TRBJ1-6; no reliable D call. CDR1 and CDR2 from the germline V gene are GTSNPN and SVGIG (reference sequence). The V end was cut by 0 bases, the J end by 7 bases, with 16 bases between. The CDR3 is 16 amino acids. In DNA form, the CDR3 reads TGTGCCTGGAGTGTACCCCTATTCTCAGTGAATTCACCCCTCCACTTT. It translates to CAWSVPLFSVNSPLHF.

This clone appeared a few times. This chain uses TRBV9 with TRBJ1-1; D is undetermined. Trimming took off 6 bases at V and 5 bases at J, with 14 bases between the two ends. Germline CDR1 SGDLS, CDR2 YYNGEE. This CDR3 spans 13 amino acids. The CDR3 DNA reads TGTGCCAGCACCATCAACGACGGGACTGAAGCTTTCTTT. Translation gives CASTINDGTEAFF.

To note about this clone: Within the sample, other DNA sequences also encode this same CDR3. The gene calls are TRBV18 and TRBJ2-7, with D uncertain. The CDR3 length is 14 residues. Looked up from germline, CDR1 is KGHSH and CDR2 is LQKENI. The ends were cut back, 0 bases at V and 6 bases at J, with 12 bases in the middle. CDR3 coding DNA: TGTGCCAGCTCACCACCTGCTGACACGGCCGAGCAGTACTTC. This encodes CASSPPADTAEQYF.

The chain's CDR3 is CASSFREPGELFF. CDR3 nucleotides: TGTGCCAGCAGCTTTCGGGAGCCCGGGGAGCTGTTTTTT. The chain combines TRBV7-3 with TRBJ2-2, with D possibly matching TRBD2 (6 bases). Germline CDR1 is SGHTA and CDR2 is FQGTGA. Between the trimmed V and J ends, which lost 3 bases and 6 bases, there was a span of 8 bases. The CDR3 loop spans 13 amino acids.

This clone was found once. The chain's CDR3 is CASSSGPGTAASYGYTF. CDR3 bases: TGTGCCAGCAGTTCGGGCCCCGGGACAGCGGCCTCCTATGGCTACACCTTC. This rearrangement joins TRBV11-2 to TRBJ1-2, with 7 bases matching TRBD1. V shed 6 bases, J shed 4 bases, and the junction held 17 bases outside the gene matches. Germline V gene data show CDR1 as SGHAT and CDR2 as FQNNGV. The CDR3 runs to 17 residues.

The gene calls are TRBV7-2 and TRBJ2-1; possible D gene TRBD2, 7 bases. CDR1 and CDR2 from the germline V gene are SGHTA and FQGNSA. The CDR3 totals 14 residues. CDR3 region: CATARGGTYNEQFF. The CDR3 nucleotides are TGTGCGACGGCTAGGGGGGGGACCTACAATGAGCAGTTCTTC.

This clone was found once. The gene calls are TRBV18 and TRBJ1-3; D is possibly TRBD1 (6 bases). This CDR3 has 15 amino acids. From germline, CDR1 is KGHSH and CDR2 LQKENI. With 5 bases removed from V and 0 bases from J, the gap between germline ends came to 11 bases. This chain's CDR3 is CASSSDSPSGNTIYF. The CDR3 nucleotides are TGTGCCAGCTCATCGGACAGTCCCTCTGGAAACACCATATATTTT.

The chain combines TRBV30 with TRBJ1-1; tentatively, D is TRBD1 (5 bases). Per the germline V gene, CDR1 is GTSNPN and CDR2 is SVGIG (reference sequence). The CDR3 consists of 15 residues. The ends were cut back, 2 bases at V and 1 base at J, with 14 bases in the middle. The chain's CDR3 is CAWSRDSSGNTEAFF. In DNA form, the CDR3 reads TGTGCCTGGAGTAGAGACAGCTCGGGGAACACTGAAGCTTTCTTT. Full variable domain (rest looked up from reference TRBV30 and TRBJ1-1): SQTIHQWPATLVQPVGSPLSLECTVEGTSNPNLYWYRQAAGRGLQLLFYSVGIGQISSEVPQNLSASRPQDRQFILSSKKLLLSDSGFYLCAWSRDSSGNTEAFFGQGTRLTVV.

This clone was picked up a small number of times. The chain has TRBV18 and TRBJ2-7; 9 bases agree with TRBD2. The CDR3 totals 13 residues. Germline values: CDR1 KGHSH, CDR2 LQKENI. The ends lost 3 bases at V and 5 bases at J; junction bases unmatched: 2. The CDR3 loop reads CASSPRGGDEQYF. The CDR3 DNA reads as TGTGCCAGCTCACCGCGGGGGGGAGACGAGCAGTACTTC.

The chain uses TRBV5-6 and TRBJ2-2; 10 bases are shared with TRBD2. Germline CDR1 SGHDT, CDR2 YYEEEE. J was trimmed by 8 bases and V by 0 bases; bases with no gene match: 10. The CDR3 is 17 residues long. CDR3 sequence reads: CASSLGLAGVPRGELFF. The DNA of the CDR3 is TGTGCCAGCAGCTTGGGGCTAGCGGGAGTGCCTAGGGGGGAGCTGTTTTTT.

V and J are TRBV5-1 and TRBJ1-1, with 9 bases matching TRBD1. The V gene end was trimmed by 3 bases and the J gene end by 6 bases; junction bases not matched to a gene: 12. CDR3 length: 16 amino acids. CDR1 is SGHRS and CDR2 is YFSETQ in the germline V gene. As DNA, the CDR3 is TGCGCCAGCAGCTCAACCCCGGACAGGGGCATGGCTGAAGCTTTCTTT. Amino acids: CASSSTPDRGMAEAFF.

This chain connects TRBV7-9 to TRBJ2-2; 10 bases line up with TRBD1. From germline, CDR1 is SEHNR and CDR2 FQNEAQ (reference sequence). With 4 bases clipped from V and 5 bases from J, the junction kept 10 bases outside the gene matches. The CDR3 totals 17 residues. CDR3 sequence: CASSSTGGQILTGELFF. The CDR3 nucleotides read TGTGCCAGCAGCTCGACAGGGGGCCAAATTCTTACCGGGGAGCTGTTTTTT.

The chain has TRBV19 and TRBJ1-4; D remains unclear. The V gene lost 7 bases and the J gene lost 0 bases, with 9 bases spanning the gap. Germline V gene sequence: CDR1 LNHDA, CDR2 SQIVND (reference sequence). The CDR3 extends over 14 amino acids. The CDR3 coding sequence is TGTGCCAGTAAGAGGACTCCAACTAATGAAAAACTGTTTTTT. Its translation is CASKRTPTNEKLFF.

The CDR3 reads CASSLDRPEGFEQYF. The CDR3 bases are TGTGCCAGCAGCTTGGACAGACCCGAGGGTTTCGAGCAGTACTTC. The chain recombines TRBV11-2 with TRBJ2-7, with D possibly being TRBD1 (6 bases). CDR3 size: 15 residues. The germline V and J ends were trimmed by 3 bases and 6 bases, with 18 bases remaining between them. Looked up from germline, CDR1 is SGHAT and CDR2 is FQNNGV.

This clone appeared once. The V call is TRBV28, the J call TRBJ2-3; the D gene is possibly TRBD2 (6 bases). The length of the CDR3 is 13 residues. Germline assignment: CDR1 MDHEN and CDR2 SYDVKM. The V end lost 3 bases, the J end lost 15 bases, and 19 bases lay between the germline ends. CDR3: CASSFSAGPTGYF. For the CDR3, the DNA is TGTGCCAGCAGTTTCTCCGCGGGACCCACAGGTTATTTT.

The V call is TRBV28, the J call TRBJ2-1; D remains ambiguous. This CDR3 spans 15 amino acids. The germline V gene has CDR1 MDHEN and CDR2 SYDVKM. The germline V and J ends were trimmed by 6 bases and 1 base, with 13 bases remaining between them. The chain's CDR3 is CASSGQNPSYNEQFF. CDR3 DNA: TGTGCCAGCAGCGGGCAGAATCCTTCCTACAATGAGCAGTTCTTC.

The V call is TRBV28, the J call TRBJ1-2; 8 bases align to TRBD1. The V and J ends lost 5 bases and 12 bases, in that order; junction bases with no gene match: 23. Germline V lookup: CDR1 MDHEN, CDR2 SYDVKM. The CDR3 spans 17 residues. The CDR3: CASSVHGQGIGLEEDTF. The CDR3 region has the DNA TGTGCCAGCAGTGTTCACGGACAGGGTATAGGACTAGAGGAAGACACCTTC.

This chain joins TRBV4-2 and TRBJ2-1; no firm D call. This CDR3 contains 15 residues. From germline, CDR1 is LGHNA and CDR2 YNFKEQ. V lost 1 base and J lost 6, with 13 bases in between. The CDR3 DNA sequence: TGTGCCAGCAGCCAAGGCCAGATTCATGGCAATGAGCAGTTCTTC. This sequence encodes CASSQGQIHGNEQFF.

This chain connects TRBV11-2 to TRBJ2-7; 9 nucleotides match TRBD2. Per germline, CDR1 SGHAT and CDR2 FQNNGV. Trimming removed 3 bases from V and 4 bases from J; junction bases left unmatched: 10. The CDR3 is made up of 16 amino acids. CDR3 protein: CASSFHVAGVRYEQYF. Here the CDR3 DNA reads TGTGCCAGCAGCTTTCACGTAGCGGGAGTTAGGTACGAGCAGTACTTC.

CDR3 sequence (DNA): TGCGCCAGCAGGATTGACAGCCCTTCCTACAATGAGCAGTTCTTC. Its protein is CASRIDSPSYNEQFF. J is TRBJ2-1 and V is TRBV5-1, with a tentative D call TRBD1 (5 bases). The germline V and J ends were trimmed by 5 bases and 1 base, with 13 bases remaining between them. CDR3 size: 15 residues. The germline V gene has CDR1 SGHRS and CDR2 YFSETQ.

The CDR3 DNA reads TGCAGCGTACAGGGGGACAATGAGCAGTTCTTC. This gives the protein CSVQGDNEQFF. The V gene is TRBV29-1, the J gene TRBJ2-1, with 8 positions matching TRBD1. V gave up 6 bases and J gave up 5 bases; unmatched junction bases: 0. The CDR3 length is 11 residues. The germline gives CDR1 SQVTM, CDR2 ANQGSEA.

CDR3 DNA: TGTGCCACCAGCAGTCGTACCGGGGCCAACGTCCTGACTTTC. Encoded protein: CATSSRTGANVLTF. The genes are TRBV15 and TRBJ2-6; D unresolved. The CDR3 totals 14 residues. V lost 3 bases, J lost 4 bases, and 7 bases lay in between. Looked up from germline, CDR1 is LNHNV and CDR2 is YYDKDF (reference sequence).

Points on this clone: One end of the junction fails to match germline, which may point to a read error. The V and J genes are TRBV30 and TRBJ1-4; 7 bases match TRBD1. CDR3 length equals 16 residues. Per the germline V gene, CDR1 is GTSNPN and CDR2 is SVGIG (reference sequence). Written as DNA, the CDR3 is TGTGCATGGAACAAGGGACAGCGTGCAACTAATGAAAAACTGTTTTTT. Translation gives CAWNKGQRATNEKLFF.

The gene calls are TRBV29-1 and TRBJ2-3; TRBD1 agrees at 7 bases. The CDR3 spans 13 residues. The germline gives CDR1 SQVTM, CDR2 ANQGSEA. V lost 1 base and J lost 4; bases outside the gene matches: 2. In DNA form, the CDR3 reads TGCAGCGTTGAAGTTCAGGGGGCAGATACGCAGTATTTT. Amino acids: CSVEVQGADTQYF.